The present entry profiles one T cell receptor (beta chain) with its context. A few counts support this clonotype. Its antigen remains unidentified. No base quality values were provided; no much bigger clone lies one nucleotide off. The sample originates from a study of patients and donors after allogeneic stem cell transplantation (dated by TCRdb to 2019 to 2021). Library creation used RT-PCR. The sample was run on a NextSeq 550. Through fastp at Q25 and MiXCR, TCRdb rebuilt clones from the public reads, retaining in-frame beta chains. Entries that share a CDR3 protein sequence are merged under the most common genes and DNA. The sample profile shows approximately 160,000 distinct CDR3 sequences; 30% of them were found once. The top ten constitute less than 3.5% of the sample. The receptor's source is a human donor who was either an allogeneic HSCT recipient or a stem cell or donor lymphocyte infusion donor (not recorded which). It is not recorded whose cells these are; they may come from a transplant donor. Sequencing input: blood, either unsorted or a sorted T cell fraction (not recorded which).

The nucleotide sequence reads TGTGCCAGCAGCTTAGCGGGCGCGTCGGGCACCGGGGAGCTGTTTTTT. It specifies CASSLAGASGTGELFF. The chain was built from TRBV7-9 and TRBJ2-2, with the D segment identity uncertain. The junction carries 12 bases between V and J, which are trimmed by 0 bases and 4 bases respectively. Via the germline V gene (reference sequence), CDR1 is SEHNR and CDR2 FQNEAQ. Including cysteine and phenylalanine, the CDR3 has 16 amino acids. The only DNA kept is the CDR3, 48 bases in frame from the first base.